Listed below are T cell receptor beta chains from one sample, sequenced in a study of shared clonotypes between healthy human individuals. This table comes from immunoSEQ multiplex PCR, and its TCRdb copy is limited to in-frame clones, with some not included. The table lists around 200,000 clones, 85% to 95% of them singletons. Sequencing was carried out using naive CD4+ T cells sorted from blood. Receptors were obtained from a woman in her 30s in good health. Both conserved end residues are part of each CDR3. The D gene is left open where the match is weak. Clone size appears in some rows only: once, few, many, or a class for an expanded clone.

CDR3: CASSATGTHSPLHF
DNA: TGTGCCAGCAGTGCGACAGGGACCCATTCACCCCTCCACTTT
V: TRBV27
D: TRBD1
J: TRBJ1-6
size: .

CDR3: CASRDRGVYGYTF
DNA: TGTGCCAGTAGAGACAGGGGCGTCTATGGCTACACCTTC
V: TRBV19
D: TRBD1
J: TRBJ1-2
size: .

CDR3: CASRLADTQYF
DNA: TGTGCCAGTCGACTCGCAGATACGCAGTATTTT
V: TRBV19
D: .
J: TRBJ2-3
size: .

CDR3: CASSQDLRTSGRDTQYF
DNA: TGCGCCAGCAGCCAAGATCTTCGAACTAGCGGGAGAGATACGCAGTATTTT
V: TRBV4-1
D: TRBD2
J: TRBJ2-3
size: .

CDR3: CASREISGHNEQYF
DNA: TGTGCCAGCAGAGAGATAAGCGGGCACAACGAGCAGTACTTC
V: TRBV6-5
D: .
J: TRBJ2-7
size: .

CDR3: CASSVGYEQYF
DNA: TGTGCCAGCAGCGTAGGCTACGAGCAGTACTTC
V: TRBV2
D: .
J: TRBJ2-7
size: .

CDR3: CASSRLPGQGAREQFF
DNA: TGCGCCAGCAGCCGACTACCGGGACAGGGGGCACGCGAGCAGTTCTTC
V: TRBV4-1
D: TRBD1
J: TRBJ2-1
size: once

CDR3: CASSESGALSSPLHF
DNA: TGTGCCAGCTCAGAGTCGGGGGCCCTAAGTTCACCCCTCCACTTT
V: TRBV18
D: .
J: TRBJ1-6
size: .

CDR3: CASSQAGTGGLYEQYF
DNA: TGCGCCAGCAGCCAAGCCGGGACAGGGGGTCTCTACGAGCAGTACTTC
V: TRBV4-1
D: TRBD1
J: TRBJ2-7
size: .

CDR3: CASSPSGVGYEQYF
DNA: TGTGCCAGCAGCCCCTCGGGGGTCGGATACGAGCAGTACTTC
V: TRBV6-9
D: .
J: TRBJ2-7
size: .